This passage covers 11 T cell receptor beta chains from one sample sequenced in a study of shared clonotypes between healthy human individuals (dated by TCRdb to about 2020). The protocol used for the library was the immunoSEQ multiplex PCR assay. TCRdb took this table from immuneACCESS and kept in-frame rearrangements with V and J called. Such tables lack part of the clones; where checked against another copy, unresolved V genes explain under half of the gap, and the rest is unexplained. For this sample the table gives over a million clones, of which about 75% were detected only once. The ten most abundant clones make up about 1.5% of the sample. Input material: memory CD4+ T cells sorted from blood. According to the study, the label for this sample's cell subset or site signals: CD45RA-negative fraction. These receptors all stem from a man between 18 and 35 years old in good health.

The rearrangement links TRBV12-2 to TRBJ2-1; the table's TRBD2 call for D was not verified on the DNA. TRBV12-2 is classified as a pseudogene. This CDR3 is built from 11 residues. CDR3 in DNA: TGTGCAAGTCGCTTTAGATTTGAGCAGTTCTTC. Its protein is CASRFRFEQFF.

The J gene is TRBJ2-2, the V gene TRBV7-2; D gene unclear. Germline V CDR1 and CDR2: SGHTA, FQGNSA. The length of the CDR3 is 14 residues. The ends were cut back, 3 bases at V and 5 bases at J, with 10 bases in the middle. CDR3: CASSFRLLTGELFF. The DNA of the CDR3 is TGTGCCAGCAGCTTTCGTTTATTGACCGGGGAGCTGTTTTTT.

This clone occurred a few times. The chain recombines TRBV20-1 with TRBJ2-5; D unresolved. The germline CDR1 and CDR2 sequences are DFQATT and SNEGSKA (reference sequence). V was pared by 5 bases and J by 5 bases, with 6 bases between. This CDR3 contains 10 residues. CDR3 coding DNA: TGCAGTGCTGTTTGGGAGACCCAGTACTTC. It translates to CSAVWETQYF.

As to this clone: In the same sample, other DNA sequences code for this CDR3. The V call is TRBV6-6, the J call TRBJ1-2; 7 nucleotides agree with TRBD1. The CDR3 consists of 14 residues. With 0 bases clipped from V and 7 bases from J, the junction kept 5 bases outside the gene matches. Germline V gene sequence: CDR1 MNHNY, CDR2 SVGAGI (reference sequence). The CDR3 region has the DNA TGTGCCAGCAGTTACTCCGGGACAGTCGGTGGCTACACCTTC. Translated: CASSYSGTVGGYTF.

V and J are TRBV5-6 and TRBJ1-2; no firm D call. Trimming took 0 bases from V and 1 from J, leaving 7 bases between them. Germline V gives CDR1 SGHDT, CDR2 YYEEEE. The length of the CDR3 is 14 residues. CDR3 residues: CASSLVEVNYGYTF. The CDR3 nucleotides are TGTGCCAGCAGCTTGGTGGAGGTTAACTATGGCTACACCTTC.

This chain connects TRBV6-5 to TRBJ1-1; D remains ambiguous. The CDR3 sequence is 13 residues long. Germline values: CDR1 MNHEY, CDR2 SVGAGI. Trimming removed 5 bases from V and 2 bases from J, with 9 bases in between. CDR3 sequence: CASSNSGNTEAFF. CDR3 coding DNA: TGTGCCAGCAGTAACAGTGGTAACACTGAAGCTTTCTTT.

The CDR3 bases are TGTGCCATCACCACTAGCGGAAAAAACTCCTACAATGAGCAGTTCTTC. It translates to CAITTSGKNSYNEQFF. V gene TRBV10-3 combines with J gene TRBJ2-1, with 8 bases lining up with TRBD2. CDR1 ENHRY and CDR2 SYGVKD come from the germline V gene. This CDR3 is 16 amino acids long. V dropped 7 bases and J dropped 0; count of bases not matched to a gene: 8.

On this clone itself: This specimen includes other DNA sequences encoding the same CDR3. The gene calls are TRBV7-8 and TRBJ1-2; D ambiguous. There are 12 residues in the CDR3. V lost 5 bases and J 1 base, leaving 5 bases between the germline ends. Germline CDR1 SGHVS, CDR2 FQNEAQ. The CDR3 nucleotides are TGTGCCAGCAGCCTCTTTAACTATGGCTACACCTTC. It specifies CASSLFNYGYTF.

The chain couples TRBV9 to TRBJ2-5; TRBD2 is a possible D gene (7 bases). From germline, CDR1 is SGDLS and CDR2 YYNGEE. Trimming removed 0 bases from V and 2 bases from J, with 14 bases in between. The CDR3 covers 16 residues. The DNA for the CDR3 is TGTGCCAGCAGCGTAGGCGTCGGGGGGCAACAAGAGACCCAGTACTTC. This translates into CASSVGVGGQQETQYF.

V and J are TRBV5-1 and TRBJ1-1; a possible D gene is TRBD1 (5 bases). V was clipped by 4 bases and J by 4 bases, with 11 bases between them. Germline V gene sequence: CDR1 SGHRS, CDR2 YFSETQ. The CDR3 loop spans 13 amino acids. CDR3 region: CASSVAGTTEAFF. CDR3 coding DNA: TGCGCCAGCAGCGTGGCAGGGACCACTGAAGCTTTCTTT.

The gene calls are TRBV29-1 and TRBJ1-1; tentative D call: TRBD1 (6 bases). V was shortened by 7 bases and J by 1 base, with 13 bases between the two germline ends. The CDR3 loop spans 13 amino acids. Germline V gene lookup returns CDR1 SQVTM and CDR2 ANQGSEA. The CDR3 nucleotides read TGCAGCGGTGGGGGGCACTCGAACACTGAAGCTTTCTTT. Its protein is CSGGGHSNTEAFF.